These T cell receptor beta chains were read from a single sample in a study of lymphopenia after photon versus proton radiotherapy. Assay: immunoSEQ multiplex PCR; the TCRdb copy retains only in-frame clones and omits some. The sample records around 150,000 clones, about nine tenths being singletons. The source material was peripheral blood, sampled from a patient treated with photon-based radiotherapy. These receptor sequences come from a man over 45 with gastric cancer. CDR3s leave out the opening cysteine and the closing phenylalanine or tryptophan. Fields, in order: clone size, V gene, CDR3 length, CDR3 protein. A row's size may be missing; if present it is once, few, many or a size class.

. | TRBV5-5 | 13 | ASSLTGSSYNEQF
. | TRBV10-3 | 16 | AISGEGRHWTDTGELF
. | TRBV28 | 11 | ASSFRTDTEAF
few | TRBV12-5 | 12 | ASGLSYMNTEAF
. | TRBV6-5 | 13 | ASSIRDRATGELF
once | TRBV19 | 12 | ASSLTGWNTEAF
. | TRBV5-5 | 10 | ASSLDRDGYT
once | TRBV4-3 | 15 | ASSQELRLAGDGELF
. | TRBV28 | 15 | ASSLSSKGQPQETQY
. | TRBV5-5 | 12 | ASSHTGAAQPQH
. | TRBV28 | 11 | ASSPGGSYEQY
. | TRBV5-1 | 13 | ASSLYRAGANVLT
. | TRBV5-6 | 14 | ASSLKLAQGGYGYT
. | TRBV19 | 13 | ASSGLADLYNEQF
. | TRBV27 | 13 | ASSQTRVFTDTQY
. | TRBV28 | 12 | ASSLRGSPHEQY
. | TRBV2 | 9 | ASSDWDEQY
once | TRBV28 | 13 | ASFEGQGRNTEAF
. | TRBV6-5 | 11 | ASRGTGIYEQY
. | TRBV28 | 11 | ASVPGVAGELF
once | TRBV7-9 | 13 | ASSLAGTGNTEAF
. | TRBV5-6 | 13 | ASSSLAVRINEQF
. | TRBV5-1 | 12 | ASSSIQGDYGYT
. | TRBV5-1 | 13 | ASSLGRAGGVEQY
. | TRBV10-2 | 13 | ASSEENRGSYEQY
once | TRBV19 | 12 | ASSAGTGPYEQY
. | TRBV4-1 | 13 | ASSQDQGIGGEQF
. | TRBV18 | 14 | ASSPSGGNTYNEQF
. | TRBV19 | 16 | ASNSGTSGKWIYNEQF
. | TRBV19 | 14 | ASSIGPGAANTEAF
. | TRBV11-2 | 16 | ASSWSGLAGVSVNEQF
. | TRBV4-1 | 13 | ASSQPFAEGHTQY
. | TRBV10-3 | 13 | AISESWVSSYEQY
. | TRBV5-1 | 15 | ASSGSGRASSSYEQY
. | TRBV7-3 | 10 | ASSLVNEKLF
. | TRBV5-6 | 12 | ASSLETPSYEQY
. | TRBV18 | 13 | ASSQQKGIDYGYT
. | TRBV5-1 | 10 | ASSLATDTQY
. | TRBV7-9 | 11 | ASGKGLNQPQH
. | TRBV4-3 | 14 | ASSQDFPDNSYEQY
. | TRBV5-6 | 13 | ASCQAGGPENIQY
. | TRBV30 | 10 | AWSPANYGYT
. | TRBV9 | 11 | ASSVGTTYEQY
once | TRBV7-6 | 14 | ASSLEGGISNQPQH
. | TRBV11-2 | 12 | ASSSPWRNTEAF
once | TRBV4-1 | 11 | ASSQRLTDTQY
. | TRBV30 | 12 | AWRSRQELYGYT
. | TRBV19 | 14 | ASSISVAVNTGELF
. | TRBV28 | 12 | ASTQPSLNYGYT
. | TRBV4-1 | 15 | ASSQTTSGRGTDTQY
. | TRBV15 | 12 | ATSRQSLNEKLF
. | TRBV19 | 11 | ASRDSPNTEAF
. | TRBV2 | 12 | ASSVRQGVDEQY
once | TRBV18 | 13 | ASSPFPPGRDTQY
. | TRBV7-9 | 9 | ASSLYTEAF